This entry concerns a single T cell receptor (beta chain). The target of this receptor is not known. The input lacks base qualities; no much larger clone sits a single base away. The data were taken from a study of T cell responses to AZD1222 COVID-19 vaccine (dated by TCRdb to the early 2020s). Regarding the complete study: AZD1222 recipients with second doses at about 4 weeks or about 12 weeks were pooled, because spike-specific TCR depth and breadth did not differ between schedules. Enrollment into the trials was organized by age into subgroups of 18-55, 56-69 and 70-plus years, and those subgroups contained roughly 150, 30 and 60 TCR-sequenced participants, respectively. A total of 230 to 250 trial participants underwent TCR sequencing, of whom roughly 210 received two doses of AZD1222 and around 25 received two doses of the MenACWY control vaccine.

Trimming at the junction amounts to 6 bases on V and 4 bases on J, and the germline ends lie 13 bases apart. Based on the germline V gene, the CDR1 and CDR2 sequences are SQVTM and ANQGSEA. The CDR3 numbers 13 residues from cysteine through phenylalanine. Only the CDR3 DNA is retained, 39 bases long and in frame from the first base. The time point label on this specimen signifies: baseline before first vaccination. Vaccinee samples were obtained from the UK trials COV001 and COV002, which included a single-blind randomized controlled phase 2/3 trial of AZD1222 (ChAdOx1 nCoV-19) in healthy adults. For TCRbeta chain sequencing, PBMC samples from trial participants were taken at day 0 and at day 28 after the second dose. General study outcomes and caveats: Participants were mostly white British and included more females than males, and it was suggested by the authors that clonal diversity may have been underestimated. Reportedly, close to half of the unique spike-specific TCRs recognized epitopes lying outside the regions that are mutated in the B.1.351 and B.1.1.7 variants. Because no day 14 peak-response samples were available, the repertoires could be characterized only after the peak T cell response. Conclusions about previously exposed vaccinees are limited because only six or seven AZD1222 recipients were SARS-CoV-2 seropositive at baseline. The vaccine-associated CD4 TCRs covered the entire spike protein, and the dominant responses fell in regions 160-218 and 743-854. A significant rise in spike-specific TCR breadth and depth was observed after two AZD1222 doses relative to day 0 and relative to MenACWY recipients. The 56-69-year group was small, and its depth increase did not reach significance, likely because of low power.

The CDR3 regions of human TCRbeta chains were analyzed by immunosequencing. The source study handled its data this way. Repertoire TCRs were checked for matches against a reference library of SARS-CoV-2-specific TCRs that had been generated using the MIRA antigen-specificity platform. Breadth was defined as the fraction of unique TCRs that were SARS-CoV-2-associated, and depth was defined as the fraction of total T cells that were SARS-CoV-2-associated. Using the MIRA data, each spike-specific TCR was assigned both to the spike region to which the TCR was reactive and to a CD4 or CD8 class. Log10-transformed breadth and depth values were compared by one-way ANOVA with Sidak's multiple comparisons tests. The source is immuneACCESS, and TCRdb retained only in-frame sequences with V and J called. Part of the clones is not carried over; for the studies checked, unresolved V genes explain less than half of this, and the remainder is unexplained. V and J calls and clone size follow that table, whereas D and trimming were derived from the DNA. The sample table holds 96,000 or so clones, of which 85% to 90% were seen once. The ten largest clones add up to about a quarter of the sample.

The receptor's source is an adult in good health. The chain is assembled from TRBV29-1 and TRBJ2-1; a tentative D call is TRBD1 (5 bases match). The sample consisted of peripheral blood, taken on day 0 of AZD1222 vaccination. The DNA sequence is given as TGCAGCGTCCCATTGACAGATTACAATGAGCAGTTCTTC. Its product reads: CSVPLTDYNEQFF.